This T cell receptor (beta chain) was documented in a study of control samples from healthy donors and cancer patients. Deletions cut 5 bases from V and 4 bases from J, with 8 bases between. The CDR3 is 13 amino acids. Germline assignment: CDR1 MGHDK and CDR2 SYGVNS. Some clones are missing from TCRdb's copy, which holds only in-frame ones; the method was immunoSEQ multiplex PCR. The sample yields about 70,000 clones, roughly 93% seen once. The sample comprised blood. This clonotype was sampled from a woman aged 25 to 39 in good health. The V gene is TRBV25-1, the J gene TRBJ1-4; D not certain. CDR3 in DNA: TGTGCCAGCAGTCGGGCCTATAATGAAAAACTGTTTTTT. It codes for CASSRAYNEKLFF.